The next 5 T cell receptor beta chains were all read from a single sample in a study of regulatory T cells in long-lasting Graves disease. Investigators prepared the TCR beta libraries by applying iRepertoire HTBI primers and Arm-PCR of CDR3 regions. TCRdb reprocessed the multiplex PCR reads with MiXCR, giving one entry per CDR3 protein. The sample holds some 370,000 distinct CDR3 sequences, around 20% seen once. Time point here: persistent/refractory GD, antithyroid drugs over 5 years with positive TRAb. The TCR library used RNA extracted from PBMCs. This material consisted of peripheral blood mononuclear cells (PBMCs), taken when the disease was refractory, from a patient treated with antithyroid drugs. These receptors were taken from a female donor with Graves disease.

This clonotype was recorded at least ten times. V gene TRBV30 combines with J gene TRBJ1-2; D uncertain. The V end was cut by 4 bases, the J end by 4 bases, with 10 bases between. CDR1 is GTSNPN, CDR2 SVGIG, per germline (reference sequence). The CDR3 totals 12 residues. The DNA for the CDR3 is TGTGCCTGGAAATCCACGGGCTATGGCTACACCTTC. This codes for CAWKSTGYGYTF.

The V and J genes are TRBV5-1 and TRBJ1-2; TRBD1 matches 7 bases. Germline V CDR1 and CDR2: SGHRS, YFSETQ. This CDR3 is 15 amino acids long. Germline trimming cut 4 bases from V and 1 base from J; bases unmatched to any gene: 7. CDR3 sequence: CASSPSTGVNYGYTF. The CDR3 DNA follows: TGCGCCAGCAGCCCATCAACAGGGGTTAACTATGGCTACACCTTC. The whole variable domain, filled in from reference TRBV5-1 and TRBJ1-2, reads KAGVTQTPRYLIKTRGQQVTLSCSPISGHRSVSWYQQTPGQGLQFLFEYFSETQRNKGNFPGRFSGRQFSNSRSEMNVSTLELGDSALYLCASSPSTGVNYGYTFGSGTRLTVV.

In regard to this clonotype: A far larger clone is off by one base, so a read error is likely. The chain employs TRBV6-2 or TRBV6-3 and TRBJ2-2; tentatively, D is TRBD1 or TRBD2 (5 bases each). The CDR3 length is 17 residues. CDR1 and CDR2 (germline): MNHEY, SVGEGT. The CDR3 region has the DNA TGTGCCAGCGGTTACTACGGGAACAGGCCGAACACCGGGGAGCTGTTTTTT. Residues: CASGYYGNRPNTGELFF.

Worth noting for this clonotype: A much larger clone lies one base from this, so it may be a read error. This rearrangement joins TRBV12-3 or TRBV12-4 to TRBJ1-6; TRBD1 matches at 7 bases. CDR3 length: 14 residues. Unmatched junction bases numbered 4, after V lost 6 bases and J lost 5 bases. The CDR3 region has the DNA TGTGCCAGCAGGTCCGGGACAGATAATTCACCCCTCCACTTT. Its translation: CASRSGTDNSPLHF.

This clonotype has at least ten counts. The chain combines TRBV20-1 with TRBJ2-5; D gene unclear. This CDR3 contains 14 residues. Trimming stripped 0 bases from V and 5 bases from J, with 13 bases between. CDR1 is DFQATT and CDR2 is SNEGSKA in the germline V gene (reference sequence). The CDR3 loop is CSARDLSGGETQYF. The CDR3 DNA reads as TGCAGTGCTAGAGATCTTTCGGGCGGCGAGACCCAGTACTTC.